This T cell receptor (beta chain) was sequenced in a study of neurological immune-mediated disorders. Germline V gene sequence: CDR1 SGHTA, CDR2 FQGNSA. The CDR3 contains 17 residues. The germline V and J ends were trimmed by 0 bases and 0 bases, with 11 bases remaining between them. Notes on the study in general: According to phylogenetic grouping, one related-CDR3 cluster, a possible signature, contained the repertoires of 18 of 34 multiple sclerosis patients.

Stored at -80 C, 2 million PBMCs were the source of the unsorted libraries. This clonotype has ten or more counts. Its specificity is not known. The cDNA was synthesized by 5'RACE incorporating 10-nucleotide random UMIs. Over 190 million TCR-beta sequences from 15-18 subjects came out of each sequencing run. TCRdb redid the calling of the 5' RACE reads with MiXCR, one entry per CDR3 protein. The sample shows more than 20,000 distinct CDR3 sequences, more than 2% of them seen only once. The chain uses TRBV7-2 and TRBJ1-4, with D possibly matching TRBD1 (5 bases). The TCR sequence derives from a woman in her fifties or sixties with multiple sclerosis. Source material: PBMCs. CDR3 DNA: TGTGCCAGCAGCTTAGCCGGGGCGGCCACAACTAATGAAAAACTGTTTTTT. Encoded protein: CASSLAGAATTNEKLFF.